This entry features one TCR beta chain sequence. This sample is part of a study of chemoradiotherapy in HPV16-positive cancers. The repertoire was sequenced with immunoSEQ multiplex PCR; TCRdb's copy has only in-frame clones and lacks some. Here the sample spans approximately 2,800 clones, 70% to 90% being singletons. The CDR3 is 11 amino acids. Germline CDR1 and CDR2: GTSNPN and SVGIG (reference sequence). V shed 7 bases and J shed 7 bases, with 10 bases lying between them. This sample comprised blood, obtained from a patient who underwent chemoradiotherapy. This TCR was recovered from a human donor with HPV-associated anogenital cancer. The rearrangement uses TRBV30 and TRBJ2-2; D perhaps matches TRBD1 (6 bases). The CDR3: CAFEGVGELFF. The CDR3 nucleotides are TGTGCCTTCGAGGGGGTCGGGGAGCTGTTTTTT.